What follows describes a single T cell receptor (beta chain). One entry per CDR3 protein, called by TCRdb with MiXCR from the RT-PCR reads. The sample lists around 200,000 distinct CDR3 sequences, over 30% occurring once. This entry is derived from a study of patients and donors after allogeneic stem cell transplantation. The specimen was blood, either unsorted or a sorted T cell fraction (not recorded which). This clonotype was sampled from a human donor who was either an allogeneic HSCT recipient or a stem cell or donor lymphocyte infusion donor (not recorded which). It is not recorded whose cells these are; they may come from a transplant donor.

The CDR3 sequence: CASSPRDLPYEQYF. CDR3 DNA sequence: TGCGCCAGCAGCCCCCGGGACCTCCCCTACGAGCAGTACTTC. V is TRBV4-1 and J is TRBJ2-7, with D perhaps TRBD1 or TRBD2 (5 bases each). The CDR3 runs to 14 residues. V lost 4 bases and J 2 bases, leaving 12 bases between the germline ends. Germline V gene lookup returns CDR1 MGHRA and CDR2 YSYEKL.